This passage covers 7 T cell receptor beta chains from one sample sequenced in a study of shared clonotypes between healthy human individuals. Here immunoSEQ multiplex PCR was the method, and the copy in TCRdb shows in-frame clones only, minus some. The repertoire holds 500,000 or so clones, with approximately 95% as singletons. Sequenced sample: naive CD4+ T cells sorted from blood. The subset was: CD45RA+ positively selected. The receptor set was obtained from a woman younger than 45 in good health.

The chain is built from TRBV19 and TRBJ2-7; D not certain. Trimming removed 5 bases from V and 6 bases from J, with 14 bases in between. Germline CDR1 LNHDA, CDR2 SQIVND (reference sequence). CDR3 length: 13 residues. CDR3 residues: CASSRGESSEQYF. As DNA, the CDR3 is TGTGCCAGTAGTCGTGGAGAGTCGAGCGAGCAGTACTTC. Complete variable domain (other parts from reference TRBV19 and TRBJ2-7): DGGITQSPKYLFRKEGQNVTLSCEQNLNHDAMYWYRQDPGQGLRLIYYSQIVNDFQKGDIAEGYSVSREKKESFPLTVTSAQKNPTAFYLCASSRGESSEQYFGPGTRLTVT.

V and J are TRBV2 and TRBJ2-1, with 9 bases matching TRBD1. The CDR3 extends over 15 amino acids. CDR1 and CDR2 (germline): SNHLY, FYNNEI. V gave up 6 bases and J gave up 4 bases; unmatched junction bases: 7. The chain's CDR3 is CASRVDRGTYNEQFF. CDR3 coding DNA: TGTGCCAGCAGGGTAGACAGGGGGACTTACAATGAGCAGTTCTTC.

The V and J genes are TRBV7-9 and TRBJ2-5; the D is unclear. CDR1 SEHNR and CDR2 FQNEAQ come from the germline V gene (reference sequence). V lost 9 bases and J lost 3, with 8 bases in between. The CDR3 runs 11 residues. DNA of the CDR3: TGTGCCAGAGTAGGAAAAGAGACCCAGTACTTC. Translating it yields CARVGKETQYF.

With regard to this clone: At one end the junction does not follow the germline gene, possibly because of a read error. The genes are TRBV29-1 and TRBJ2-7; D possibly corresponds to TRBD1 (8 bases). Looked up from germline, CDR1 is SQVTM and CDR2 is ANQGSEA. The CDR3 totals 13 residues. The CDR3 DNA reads TGCAGCGCCAGTTTCGGAACAGGGGGGGACCTGGGCTTC. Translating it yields CSASFGTGGDLGF.

CDR3 loop: CAWSPGGVGGYTF. The CDR3 coding sequence is TGTGCCTGGAGTCCTGGGGGCGTGGGTGGTTACACCTTC. This chain links TRBV30 with TRBJ1-2, with D perhaps TRBD1 (6 bases). Germline V gene data show CDR1 as GTSNPN and CDR2 as SVGIG (reference sequence). CDR3 length: 13 amino acids. The V end lost 2 bases, the J end lost 11 bases, and 18 bases lay between the germline ends.

The CDR3 region is CASSYRDFPNEQFF. The CDR3 nucleotides are TGTGCCAGCAGCTATCGGGACTTCCCTAATGAGCAGTTCTTC. The rearrangement uses TRBV7-8 and TRBJ2-1; possible D gene TRBD2, 6 bases. Per germline, CDR1 SGHVS and CDR2 FQNEAQ. Trimming removed 4 bases from V and 7 bases from J, with 14 bases in between. The CDR3 contains 14 residues.

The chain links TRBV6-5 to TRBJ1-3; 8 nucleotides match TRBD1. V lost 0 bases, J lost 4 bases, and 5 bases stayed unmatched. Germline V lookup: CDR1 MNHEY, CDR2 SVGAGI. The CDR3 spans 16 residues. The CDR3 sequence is CASSYSPTGAGNTIYF. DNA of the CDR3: TGTGCCAGCAGTTACTCCCCGACAGGGGCGGGAAACACCATATATTTT.